Presented here are 28 T cell receptor beta chains from one specimen sequenced in a study of human T cells and chemical hapten exposure. The time point here: pre-sensitization, week 0. Described treatment: therapeutic diphenylcyclopropenone sensitization with weekly scalp DPC. TCRdb reanalysed the RACE reads using MiXCR and keeps one entry per CDR3 protein. The sample includes 99,000 or so distinct CDR3 sequences, about 10% of them seen just once. This specimen was whole blood, taken in connection with sensitization to the hapten diphenylcyclopropenone (DPC). The receptors derive from a woman aged 55-69 years with alopecia areata. Some clones in this sample may be carry-over from other donors' samples.

This clonotype was seen only a few times. The chain combines TRBV6-1 with TRBJ2-2; no definite D call. Trimming pared 4 bases from V and 1 base from J, leaving 7 bases between. Germline V lookup: CDR1 MNHNS, CDR2 SASEGT. The CDR3 spans 14 residues. CDR3: CASSVGWNTGELFF. In DNA, the CDR3 is TGTGCCAGCAGTGTGGGTTGGAACACCGGGGAGCTGTTTTTT.

V and J are TRBV7-3 and TRBJ2-3, with 14 bases fitting TRBD2. Germline CDR1 is SGHTA and CDR2 is FQGTGA. The CDR3 is made up of 18 amino acids. V trimming: 5 bases; J trimming: 6 bases; junction bases outside the gene matches: 13. Here the CDR3 DNA reads TGTGCCAGCAGCGCCGTCCCGGGACTAGCGGGGGACATGGATACGCAGTATTTT. Encoded protein: CASSAVPGLAGDMDTQYF. The full variable domain, with the rest looked up from reference TRBV7-3 and TRBJ2-3, is GAGVSQTPSNKVTEKGKYVELRCDPISGHTALYWYRQSLGQGPEFLIYFQGTGAADDSGLPNDRFFAVRPEGSVSTLKIQRTERGDSAVYLCASSAVPGLAGDMDTQYFGPGTRLTVL.

In this sample, this clonotype turned up a few times. This sequence joins TRBV5-1 and TRBJ1-4; tentatively, D is TRBD1 (5 bases). The ends were cut back, 1 base at V and 6 bases at J, with 16 bases in the middle. Germline CDR1 is SGHRS and CDR2 is YFSETQ. This CDR3 has 16 amino acids. The CDR3 bases are TGCGCCAGCAGCTTGAGGGACGCCGGGGTGGATGAAAAACTGTTTTTT. This sequence encodes CASSLRDAGVDEKLFF. Full variable domain (remainder filled in from reference TRBV5-1 and TRBJ1-4): KAGVTQTPRYLIKTRGQQVTLSCSPISGHRSVSWYQQTPGQGLQFLFEYFSETQRNKGNFPGRFSGRQFSNSRSEMNVSTLELGDSALYLCASSLRDAGVDEKLFFGSGTQLSVL.

This clonotype showed up many times. The V gene is TRBV7-2, the J gene TRBJ2-2; 7 bases are a match to TRBD1. CDR1 and CDR2 from the germline V gene are SGHTA and FQGNSA. V was clipped by 1 base and J by 6 bases; unmatched bases: 5. This CDR3 region has 15 residues. CDR3 residues: CASSLVGDRAGELFF. As DNA, the CDR3 is TGTGCCAGCAGCTTAGTAGGAGACAGGGCCGGGGAGCTGTTTTTT.

V gene TRBV7-9 combines with J gene TRBJ1-1; D perhaps matches TRBD1 (6 bases). The CDR3 contains 12 residues. In germline, CDR1 is SEHNR, CDR2 FQNEAQ (reference sequence). With 1 base removed from V and 10 bases from J, the gap between germline ends came to 10 bases. The CDR3 sequence: CASSLEEGVAFF. The DNA for the CDR3 is TGTGCCAGCAGCTTAGAGGAGGGGGTAGCTTTCTTT. Complete variable domain (other parts from reference TRBV7-9 and TRBJ1-1): DTGVSQNPRHKITKRGQNVTFRCDPISEHNRLYWYRQTLGQGPEFLTYFQNEAQLEKSRLLSDRFSAERPKGSFSTLEIQRTEQGDSAMYLCASSLEEGVAFFGQGTRLTVV.

This clonotype was seen at least ten times. The chain combines TRBV7-6 with TRBJ1-1; TRBD1 aligns across 7 bases. The CDR3 consists of 18 residues. The V segment lost 2 bases and the J segment 0 bases; nucleotides outside the gene matches: 12. The germline CDR1 and CDR2 sequences are SGHVS and FNYEAQ. As DNA, the CDR3 is TGTGCCAGCAGCTTAAAGTATCCGGCAGGGGGACTGAACACTGAAGCTTTCTTT. It translates to CASSLKYPAGGLNTEAFF.

J is TRBJ2-3 and V is TRBV9; 7 nucleotides line up with TRBD1. The CDR3 contains 14 residues. With V trimmed by 3 bases and J by 3 bases, 4 bases remained unmatched. Germline lookup yields CDR1 SGDLS and CDR2 YYNGEE. The CDR3 loop reads CASSDQGVTDTQYF. For the CDR3, the DNA is TGTGCCAGCAGCGATCAGGGGGTTACAGATACGCAGTATTTT.

The chain uses TRBV7-2 and TRBJ1-4, with D perhaps TRBD1 (5 bases). Germline-derived CDR1 and CDR2 are SGHTA and FQGNSA. Trimming took 2 bases from V and 10 from J, leaving 17 bases between them. The CDR3 is made up of 15 amino acids. CDR3 bases: TGTGCCAGCAGCTTATGGAGTTTGGGTAGGGGAAAACTGTTTTTT. It translates to CASSLWSLGRGKLFF. Drawing the rest from reference TRBV7-2 and TRBJ1-4, the complete variable domain is GAGVSQSPSNKVTEKGKDVELRCDPISGHTALYWYRQSLGQGLEFLIYFQGNSAPDKSGLPSDRFSAERTGGSVSTLTIQRTQQEDSAVYLCASSLWSLGRGKLFFGSGTQLSVL.

The rearrangement uses TRBV21-1 and TRBJ2-7; TRBD1, the D gene given by the table, was not confirmed from the DNA. TRBV21-1 corresponds to a pseudogene. This CDR3 is built from 16 residues. The CDR3 DNA reads TGTGCCAGCAGCAAAGTGGCCAGGGTCTCTCCCTACGAGCAGTACTTC. It yields the protein CASSKVARVSPYEQYF.

This clonotype was seen repeatedly, ten times or more. V and J are TRBV11-2 and TRBJ1-2; D is possibly TRBD1 (6 bases). Germline-derived CDR1 and CDR2 are SGHAT and FQNNGV. V was cut by 0 bases and J by 6 bases, with 14 bases left in between. There are 15 residues in the CDR3. The CDR3 bases are TGTGCCAGCAGCTTAGATCAGGGGCACCGAAATGGCTACACCTTC. It specifies CASSLDQGHRNGYTF. The full variable domain, in which reference TRBV11-2 and TRBJ1-2 provide the parts outside the CDR3, is EAGVAQSPRYKIIEKRQSVAFWCNPISGHATLYWYQQILGQGPKLLIQFQNNGVVDDSQLPKDRFSAERLKGVDSTLKIQPAKLEDSAVYLCASSLDQGHRNGYTFGSGTRLTVV.

There are many counts of this clonotype. This chain uses TRBV5-4 with TRBJ1-6; tentatively, D is TRBD1 (6 bases). This CDR3 is built from 14 residues. Germline values: CDR1 SGHNT, CDR2 YYREEE (reference sequence). V lost 4 bases to trimming and J lost 10 bases, with 15 bases between them. The CDR3 here is CASSSDRRASPLHF. For the CDR3, the DNA is TGTGCCAGCAGCAGTGACAGGAGAGCGTCACCCCTCCACTTT.

This clonotype was picked up many times. The chain carries TRBV27 and TRBJ1-2, with 7 bases identical to TRBD1. CDR1 and CDR2 from the germline V gene are MNHEY and SMNVEV (reference sequence). J lost 6 bases, V lost 2 bases, and 9 bases had no gene match. CDR3 length: 15 amino acids. The CDR3 DNA sequence: TGTGCCAGCAGTTTAGAACTTGGACAGGTCGATGGCTACACCTTC. Its protein is CASSLELGQVDGYTF.

V usage is TRBV10-3 and J usage is TRBJ2-2, with D unclear. The germline V gene has CDR1 ENHRY and CDR2 SYGVKD. Trimming took 4 bases from V and 6 from J, leaving 9 bases between them. The CDR3 sequence is 13 residues long. The CDR3 sequence is CAISVEGPGELFF. Written as DNA, the CDR3 is TGTGCCATCAGTGTTGAAGGGCCCGGGGAGCTGTTTTTT.

This clonotype was found many times. The V and J genes are TRBV4-1 and TRBJ2-3; no definite D call. Trimming stripped 4 bases from V and 2 bases from J, with 10 bases between. The germline V gene encodes CDR1 MGHRA and CDR2 YSYEKL. The CDR3 spans 14 residues. The CDR3 sequence is CASSLGTVTDTQYF. The CDR3 bases are TGCGCCAGCAGCCTTGGAACGGTCACAGATACGCAGTATTTT.

The V and J genes are TRBV25-1 and TRBJ2-1; D is perhaps TRBD2 (6 bases). V shed 5 bases and J shed 8 bases, with 22 bases lying between them. The CDR3 has 16 residues. CDR1 MGHDK and CDR2 SYGVNS come from the germline V gene. The CDR3 sequence is CASSFAPGGKGHEQFF. The CDR3 nucleotides are TGTGCCAGCAGTTTTGCCCCTGGAGGGAAGGGCCATGAGCAGTTCTTC.

The J gene is TRBJ2-1, the V gene TRBV29-1, with TRBD2 identical over 8 bases. V lost 3 bases to trimming and J lost 3 bases; unmatched junction nucleotides: 7. The CDR3 is 15 residues long. Germline V gene lookup returns CDR1 SQVTM and CDR2 ANQGSEA. Written as DNA, the CDR3 is TGCAGCGTTGAGGTGAGCGGGGGAGTCTACAATGAGCAGTTCTTC. This translates into CSVEVSGGVYNEQFF.

This clonotype has ten or more counts. V usage is TRBV12-3 or TRBV12-4 and J usage is TRBJ2-2; perhaps TRBD1 as D (6 bases). Trimming shortened V by 6 bases and J by 0 bases, and 11 bases separated the two germline ends. This CDR3 contains 15 residues. This CDR3 is CASRPGQTNTGELFF. CDR3 nucleotides: TGTGCCAGCAGGCCAGGACAGACGAACACCGGGGAGCTGTTTTTT.

This clonotype came up many times. The chain recombines TRBV7-2 with TRBJ1-4; D is unresolved. The CDR3 spans 13 residues. Germline CDR1 reads SGHTA; CDR2 reads FQGNSA. V was clipped by 3 bases and J by 7 bases, with 9 bases between them. The CDR3 is CASSFSRGEKLFF. In DNA form, the CDR3 reads TGTGCCAGCAGCTTCTCAAGAGGTGAAAAACTGTTTTTT. Together with reference TRBV7-2 and TRBJ1-4, the CDR3 gives the full variable domain: GAGVSQSPSNKVTEKGKDVELRCDPISGHTALYWYRQSLGQGLEFLIYFQGNSAPDKSGLPSDRFSAERTGGSVSTLTIQRTQQEDSAVYLCASSFSRGEKLFFGSGTQLSVL.

The table lists this clonotype with many counts. J is TRBJ2-3 and V is TRBV11-2; the match to TRBD2 covers 11 bases. The CDR3 loop spans 14 amino acids. In germline, CDR1 is SGHAT, CDR2 FQNNGV. With V trimmed by 3 bases and J by 6 bases, 2 bases remained unmatched. This CDR3 is CASSLTSGADTQYF. In DNA form, the CDR3 reads TGTGCCAGCAGCTTGACTAGCGGGGCGGATACGCAGTATTTT.

This clonotype was seen many times. This chain joins TRBV7-2 and TRBJ2-5, with D unclear. CDR3 size: 12 residues. The V end lost 6 bases, the J end lost 4 bases, and 9 bases lay between the germline ends. Germline CDR1 is SGHTA and CDR2 is FQGNSA. The CDR3 nucleotides are TGTGCCAGCAGGCGGACGGGAGAGACCCAGTACTTC. Translating gives CASRRTGETQYF.

In regard to this clonotype: A much larger clone differs by one base, so this may be a read error. This chain joins TRBV5-6 and TRBJ2-5; D perhaps matches TRBD2 (6 bases). This CDR3 has 17 amino acids. Germline CDR1 SGHDT, CDR2 YYEEEE. CDR3 coding DNA: TGTGTCAGCAGCTTGATCTATCCCGGAGGGATTCAAGAGACCCAGTACTTC. This gives the protein CVSSLIYPGGIQETQYF.

This clonotype was found many times. The chain joins TRBV5-1 to TRBJ1-1; no firm D call. The CDR3 contains 14 residues. Germline lookup yields CDR1 SGHRS and CDR2 YFSETQ. V lost 0 bases to trimming and J lost 3 bases, with 9 bases between them. CDR3 protein: CASSLARDDTEAFF. The CDR3 coding sequence is TGCGCCAGCAGCTTGGCGAGGGATGACACTGAAGCTTTCTTT.

Details on this clonotype: Possible read error: a much larger clone is one base away. V usage is TRBV9 and J usage is TRBJ2-1, with D perhaps matching TRBD2 (5 bases). The germline gives CDR1 SGDLS, CDR2 YYNGEE. There are 15 residues in the CDR3. The CDR3 DNA is TGTGCCAGCAGCCCCGGGGTAGGGTCCTTCAATGAGCAGTTCTTC. Amino acid sequence: CASSPGVGSFNEQFF.

This clonotype was detected only a few times. This chain connects TRBV5-4 to TRBJ2-1; D remains ambiguous. This CDR3 is 13 amino acids long. Germline assignment: CDR1 SGHNT and CDR2 YYREEE (reference sequence). Between the trimmed V and J ends, which lost 2 bases and 10 bases, there was a span of 13 bases. CDR3 DNA sequence: TGTGCCAGCAGCTTAGAACTCCGCCGGGAGCAGTTCTTC. This gives the protein CASSLELRREQFF.

The chain has TRBV14 and TRBJ2-1; TRBD1 matches 10 bases. V lost 4 bases and J lost 3; bases outside the gene matches: 3. The CDR3 is 15 residues long. The germline CDR1 and CDR2 sequences are SGHDN and FVKESK. This chain's CDR3 is CASSLGQGDYNEQFF. Here the CDR3 DNA reads TGTGCCAGCAGCCTCGGACAGGGGGACTACAATGAGCAGTTCTTC.

This clonotype was seen only a few times. The chain uses TRBV29-1 and TRBJ2-3, with TRBD2 matching over 7 bases. The germline V gene encodes CDR1 SQVTM and CDR2 ANQGSEA. V dropped 0 bases and J dropped 0; count of bases not matched to a gene: 6. This CDR3 has 16 residues. The CDR3 spells CSVEDGEGLSTDTQYF. In nucleotides, the CDR3 is TGCAGCGTTGAAGATGGGGAGGGTTTGAGCACAGATACGCAGTATTTT.

This clonotype was observed many times. The chain uses TRBV3-1 and TRBJ1-1; D remains unclear. Germline assignment: CDR1 LGHDT and CDR2 YNNKEL (reference sequence). V was pared by 1 base and J by 3 bases, with 6 bases between. The CDR3 has 13 amino acids. CDR3 coding DNA: TGTGCCAGCAGCCAAGGGACGGACACTGAAGCTTTCTTT. This encodes CASSQGTDTEAFF.

This clonotype was detected only a few times. V and J are TRBV11-3 and TRBJ2-1; TRBD1 aligns across 9 bases. V shed 5 bases and J 5 bases; nucleotides not matched to a gene: 7. Germline loops: CDR1 SGHNT, CDR2 YENEEA. This CDR3 comprises 15 residues. CDR3 region: CASSLQGAADNEQFF. CDR3 bases: TGTGCCAGCAGCCTACAGGGGGCTGCGGACAATGAGCAGTTCTTC.